The 17 T cell receptor beta chains in this list originate from one sample, sequenced in a study of regulatory T cells in long-lasting Graves disease. Regarding time point: persistent/refractory GD, antithyroid drugs over 5 years with positive TRAb. Construction of the TCR library relied on RNA isolated from PBMCs. Assembly of TCR beta libraries relied on iRepertoire HTBI primers together with Arm-PCR of CDR3 regions. MiXCR, run by TCRdb on the multiplex PCR reads, gives a single entry per CDR3 protein. Of approximately 380,000 distinct CDR3 sequences in the sample, around 21% were seen once. The input for sequencing was peripheral blood mononuclear cells (PBMCs), taken when the disease was refractory, from a patient treated with antithyroid drugs. Source of these receptors: a female donor with Graves disease.

As regards this clonotype: A much larger clone differs by one base, so this may be a read error. The V and J genes are TRBV28 and TRBJ2-7, with TRBD2 as a possible D gene (6 bases). The CDR3 covers 13 residues. Trimming cost V 6 bases and J 6 bases, with 15 bases left between them. From germline, CDR1 is MDHEN and CDR2 SYDVKM. The CDR3 loop reads CASREGGPSEQYF. For the CDR3, the DNA is TGTGCCAGCAGGGAGGGCGGCCCATCCGAGCAGTACTTC.

This clonotype occurred once. The chain links TRBV20-1 to TRBJ2-3, with TRBD2 identical over 10 bases. Germline CDR1 is DFQATT and CDR2 is SNEGSKA (reference sequence). Losses at the gene ends were 2 bases for V and 9 bases for J; bases not matched to a gene: 17. This CDR3 comprises 17 residues. CDR3 DNA: TGCAGTGCTAGATATGGGCTAGCGGGAGCGGCGAGAGGCACGCAGTATTTT. The encoded protein is CSARYGLAGAARGTQYF.

The DNA of the CDR3 is TGTGCCAGCAGCCCCCAAGGACAGGGAAAGGAAGAGACCCAGTACTTC. Translation gives CASSPQGQGKEETQYF. This chain uses TRBV14 with TRBJ2-5; TRBD1 aligns across 8 bases. CDR1 is SGHDN, CDR2 FVKESK, per germline. J was trimmed by 3 bases and V by 4 bases; bases with no gene match: 10. This CDR3 has 16 residues.

As concerns this clonotype: Just one base apart from a much larger clone, this may be a read error. A read error is likely, as this CDR3 ends without the conserved phenylalanine or tryptophan. The CDR3 region is CASSVLPTNSPLHY. CDR3 bases: TGTGCCAGCAGTGTTTTGCCGACGAATTCACCCCTCCACTAT. The chain couples TRBV2 to TRBJ1-6; D is unclear. This CDR3 has 14 amino acids. V lost 4 bases to trimming and J lost 7 bases, with 11 bases between them. Germline assignment: CDR1 SNHLY and CDR2 FYNNEI.

This chain links TRBV3-1 with TRBJ2-5; 8 nucleotides match TRBD2. Germline CDR1 is LGHDT and CDR2 is YNNKEL (reference sequence). The CDR3 loop spans 19 amino acids. The ends lost 0 bases at V and 4 bases at J; junction bases unmatched: 16. This CDR3 is CASSQDRTKTGLVGETQYF. In DNA, the CDR3 is TGTGCCAGCAGCCAAGATCGCACAAAAACGGGACTAGTAGGAGAGACCCAGTACTTC.

The V and J genes are TRBV29-1 and TRBJ2-4; 9 bases match TRBD1. After removal of 7 bases from V and 8 bases from J, the junction contained 12 bases not matched to a gene. The germline V gene has CDR1 SQVTM and CDR2 ANQGSEA. The CDR3 spans 14 residues. CDR3 loop: CSATLGQGWDIQYF. The CDR3, as DNA: TGCAGCGCCACCCTGGGACAGGGATGGGACATTCAGTACTTC.

This clonotype was seen at least ten times. The V gene is TRBV27, the J gene TRBJ2-7; TRBD1 agrees at 8 bases. This CDR3 has 14 residues. V dropped 6 bases and J dropped 3; count of bases not matched to a gene: 7. The germline gives CDR1 MNHEY, CDR2 SMNVEV (reference sequence). The CDR3 coding sequence is TGTGCCAGCAGGTCCCAGGGGGCCAACTACGAGCAGTACTTC. It is translated as CASRSQGANYEQYF.

This chain connects TRBV19 to TRBJ2-7, with D possibly being TRBD2 (6 bases). The V end lost 11 bases, the J end lost 0 bases, and 26 bases lay between the germline ends. The CDR3 extends over 17 amino acids. Germline CDR1 LNHDA, CDR2 SQIVND (reference sequence). Written as DNA, the CDR3 is TGTGCCTGCAGTAGTCGAGAGGGCCGAGCGGGCTCCTACGAGCAGTACTTC. This translates into CACSSREGRAGSYEQYF.

The table lists this clonotype with many counts. This rearrangement joins TRBV6-1 to TRBJ1-6; 7 bases fit TRBD1. The length of the CDR3 is 16 residues. Germline V gene sequence: CDR1 MNHNS, CDR2 SASEGT. The junction had 8 bases not matched to a gene; V was cut back by 4 bases and J by 5 bases. CDR3: CASSGPQGQNNSPLHF. CDR3 DNA: TGTGCCAGCAGTGGACCACAGGGGCAAAATAATTCACCCCTCCACTTT.

This clonotype was counted a few times. This rearrangement joins TRBV3-1 to TRBJ2-7; D may be TRBD1 or TRBD2 (5 bases each). This CDR3 contains 16 residues. Trimming pared 1 base from V and 6 bases from J, leaving 19 bases between. The germline V gene has CDR1 LGHDT and CDR2 YNNKEL (reference sequence). CDR3 sequence reads: CASSQAGGWDPGEQYF. In DNA form, the CDR3 reads TGTGCCAGCAGCCAAGCTGGGGGATGGGATCCAGGCGAGCAGTACTTC.

The J gene is TRBJ2-1, the V gene TRBV28, with D maybe TRBD2 (6 bases). Between the trimmed V and J ends, which lost 2 bases and 6 bases, there was a span of 11 bases. This CDR3 contains 14 residues. Germline loops: CDR1 MDHEN, CDR2 SYDVKM. This CDR3 reads CASSLGGLANEQFF. The CDR3 coding sequence is TGTGCCAGCAGTTTAGGGGGGTTGGCCAATGAGCAGTTCTTC.

As to this clonotype: A much larger clone lies a single base off, so this may be a read error. This rearrangement joins TRBV28 to TRBJ2-5, with D hard to call. Judging by the DNA end, TRBJ2-4 fits better; the J call may be wrong. The CDR3 consists of 11 residues. The germline V gene encodes CDR1 MDHEN and CDR2 SYDVKM. The CDR3 here is CAGNPGNIQYF. CDR3 DNA sequence: TGTGCCGGCAACCCCGGGAACATTCAGTACTTC.

This clonotype was found many times. The chain couples TRBV9 to TRBJ1-6; D uncertain. Germline CDR1 SGDLS, CDR2 YYNGEE. The CDR3 totals 14 residues. V lost 0 bases to trimming and J lost 9 bases, with 10 bases between them. The CDR3 nucleotides read TGTGCCAGCAGCGTAGACCCCGGTGTTTCACCCCTCCACTTT. Encoded protein: CASSVDPGVSPLHF.

The V gene is TRBV18, the J gene TRBJ1-1; a possible D gene is TRBD1 (6 bases). The V end lost 3 bases, the J end lost 5 bases, and 16 bases lay between the germline ends. The V gene's germline CDR1 is KGHSH and CDR2 LQKENI. The CDR3 has 15 residues. Here the CDR3 reads CASSPALKGETEAFF. CDR3 DNA: TGTGCCAGCTCACCTGCTCTCAAGGGGGAGACTGAAGCTTTCTTT.

The chain carries TRBV6-5 and TRBJ2-5; TRBD2 is a possible D gene (6 bases). From germline, CDR1 is MNHEY and CDR2 SVGAGI. The CDR3 is 16 residues long. The V gene lost 0 bases and the J gene lost 11 bases, with 22 bases spanning the gap. CDR3 in DNA: TGTGCCAGCAGTTACTCTCCCGGGAGAGGGTACAATGAGCAGTACTTC. Translating it yields CASSYSPGRGYNEQYF.

This clonotype showed up just a few times. An end of the junction differs from the germline gene, which may be a read error. V usage is TRBV5-1 and J usage is TRBJ2-5; the D is unclear. The germline gives CDR1 SGHRS, CDR2 YFSETQ. CDR3 size: 15 residues. The CDR3 loop is CASSPTGPKGETLYF. The DNA of the CDR3 is TGCGCCAGCAGTCCGACGGGCCCGAAAGGAGAGACCCTGTACTTC.

This clonotype was observed a few times. The chain couples TRBV6-2 or TRBV6-3 to TRBJ1-5; the D is unclear. Germline V gene lookup returns CDR1 MNHEY and CDR2 SVGEGT. Between the trimmed V and J ends, which lost 4 bases and 1 base, there was a span of 17 bases. The CDR3 is made up of 17 amino acids. DNA for the CDR3: TGTGCCAGCAGTTCCCACGTGGGAGCTCGAAGCAATCAGCCCCAGCATTTT. As protein: CASSSHVGARSNQPQHF.